Listed here are 32 T cell receptor beta chains from one sample, sequenced in a study of shared clonotypes between healthy human individuals. TCRdb's copy holds only in-frame clones and misses some; the assay was immunoSEQ multiplex PCR. In the table there are some 2,500,000 clones, 93% of which are singletons. Sample: naive CD4+ T cells from PBMCs. The sample's subset: CD45RA+ positively selected. The receptors stem from a man aged 18 to 35 in good health. Some clones in this sample may be carry-over from other donors' samples.

The chain uses TRBV2 and TRBJ1-5; 7 positions match TRBD1. V shed 9 bases, J shed 5 bases, and the junction held 10 bases outside the gene matches. Per the germline V gene, CDR1 is SNHLY and CDR2 is FYNNEI. The CDR3 loop spans 14 amino acids. CDR3: CASGDRDRYQPQHF. CDR3 sequence (DNA): TGTGCCAGTGGGGACCGGGACAGATATCAGCCCCAGCATTTT.

The V and J genes are TRBV5-1 and TRBJ2-2; tentatively, D is TRBD2 (6 bases). V was shortened by 4 bases and J by 6 bases, with 16 bases between the two germline ends. The germline V gene has CDR1 SGHRS and CDR2 YFSETQ. The CDR3 has 15 residues. The DNA of the CDR3 is TGCGCCAGCAGCCTAGGGACTCTCCCGTCCGGGGAGCTGTTTTTT. This gives the protein CASSLGTLPSGELFF.

This clone was observed a single time. The chain combines TRBV5-4 with TRBJ2-2; D unresolved. V was trimmed by 4 bases and J by 2 bases, leaving 15 bases between them. Germline CDR1 SGHNT, CDR2 YYREEE (reference sequence). CDR3 length: 16 residues. The CDR3 DNA reads as TGTGCCAGCAGCCCCGCCCCGATTAGTAACACCGGGGAGCTGTTTTTT. This sequence encodes CASSPAPISNTGELFF. The complete variable domain, with remaining parts taken from reference TRBV5-4 and TRBJ2-2, reads ETGVTQSPTHLIKTRGQQVTLRCSSQSGHNTVSWYQQALGQGPQFIFQYYREEENGRGNFPPRFSGLQFPNYSSELNVNALELDDSALYLCASSPAPISNTGELFFGEGSRLTVL.

This chain connects TRBV7-2 to TRBJ2-6; the D gene is possibly TRBD1 (5 bases). V lost 7 bases to trimming and J lost 2 bases, with 6 bases between them. The CDR3 contains 13 residues. Germline CDR1 reads SGHTA; CDR2 reads FQGNSA. In DNA, the CDR3 is TGTGCCAGCACCAGGGCTGGGGCCAACGTCCTGACTTTC. Translating gives CASTRAGANVLTF.

This chain joins TRBV4-3 and TRBJ1-1; D is undetermined. This CDR3 is 15 amino acids long. V lost 5 bases to trimming and J lost 0 bases, with 13 bases between them. Looked up from germline, CDR1 is LGHNA and CDR2 is YSLEER. The CDR3 DNA is TGCGCCAGCAGCTTCTGGACTACCATGAACACTGAAGCTTTCTTT. Its translation is CASSFWTTMNTEAFF.

The chain has TRBV7-9 and TRBJ2-3; D gene uncertain. Trimming cost V 5 bases and J 8 bases, with 14 bases left between them. The germline CDR1 and CDR2 sequences are SEHNR and FQNEAQ (reference sequence). This CDR3 comprises 13 residues. The CDR3 loop is CASSHDTPSTQYF. CDR3 nucleotides: TGTGCCAGCAGCCATGATACCCCTAGTACGCAGTATTTT.

This chain connects TRBV12-5 to TRBJ2-5; the D gene is possibly TRBD2 (6 bases). This CDR3 region has 13 residues. The V end lost 5 bases, the J end lost 5 bases, and 12 bases lay between the germline ends. Germline assignment: CDR1 LGHNT and CDR2 FRNRAP. The CDR3 DNA sequence: TGTGCTAGTGGTCCGGGCCGGGGGGAGACCCAGTACTTC. Its translation is CASGPGRGETQYF.

V usage is TRBV4-1 and J usage is TRBJ1-6, with D possibly matching TRBD1 (5 bases). Germline CDR1 MGHRA, CDR2 YSYEKL. The CDR3 is 15 amino acids. V was cut by 3 bases and J by 8 bases, with 14 bases left in between. The CDR3 DNA reads TGCGCCAGCAGCCAGCTCGGACATTTTGATTCACCCCTCCACTTT. Amino acid sequence: CASSQLGHFDSPLHF.

For the CDR3, the DNA is TGTGCCAGCAGTTTATCGTTTGGGGGGCCTGTGAACACTGAAGCTTTCTTT. Translating it yields CASSLSFGGPVNTEAFF. V gene TRBV27 combines with J gene TRBJ1-1; weak D call: TRBD1 (6 bases). CDR1 MNHEY and CDR2 SMNVEV come from the germline V gene (reference sequence). V was clipped by 0 bases and J by 0 bases, with 14 bases between them. The CDR3 sequence is 17 residues long.

The J gene is TRBJ2-1, the V gene TRBV5-6; possibly TRBD1 for D (6 bases). The germline CDR1 and CDR2 sequences are SGHDT and YYEEEE. V lost 3 bases, J lost 6 bases, and 25 bases lay in between. The CDR3 loop spans 18 amino acids. The CDR3 protein is CASSSIGVVPARGNEQFF. The CDR3 nucleotides are TGTGCCAGCAGCTCCATTGGAGTGGTCCCGGCCAGGGGCAATGAGCAGTTCTTC.

The gene calls are TRBV5-1 and TRBJ2-7; TRBD1 matches at 10 bases. Germline V lookup: CDR1 SGHRS, CDR2 YFSETQ. The V and J ends lost 6 bases and 1 base, in that order; junction bases with no gene match: 4. The CDR3 spans 14 residues. For the CDR3, the DNA is TGCGCCAGCAACCGGGACAGGGGATCCTACGAGCAGTACTTC. Its translation is CASNRDRGSYEQYF.

As concerns this clone: Other DNA sequences in this specimen translate into the identical CDR3. The chain combines TRBV19 with TRBJ1-2, with D uncertain. Between the trimmed V and J ends, which lost 3 bases and 2 bases, there was a span of 7 bases. The CDR3 has 13 amino acids. Germline values: CDR1 LNHDA, CDR2 SQIVND (reference sequence). CDR3 sequence: CASSIRGNYGYTF. DNA for the CDR3: TGTGCCAGTAGTATCCGGGGAAACTATGGCTACACCTTC.

The chain couples TRBV27 to TRBJ2-3; no definite D call. Per germline, CDR1 MNHEY and CDR2 SMNVEV (reference sequence). V gave up 3 bases and J gave up 6 bases, with 10 bases separating them. The CDR3 has 13 residues. CDR3 coding DNA: TGTGCCAGCAGTTTGAGGTGGGTCGATACGCAGTATTTT. Its protein is CASSLRWVDTQYF.

The chain is built from TRBV25-1 and TRBJ1-4; the D gene is possibly TRBD1 (6 bases). Deletions cut 4 bases from V and 8 bases from J, with 17 bases between. Germline assignment: CDR1 MGHDK and CDR2 SYGVNS. The CDR3 is 15 amino acids. CDR3 in DNA: TGTGCCAGCAGTGGGTTACAGGGATTGGGAGAAAAACTGTTTTTT. Its translation: CASSGLQGLGEKLFF.

This rearrangement joins TRBV15 to TRBJ2-7, with D perhaps matching TRBD1 or TRBD2 (5 bases each). CDR3 length equals 15 residues. Germline V CDR1 and CDR2: LNHNV, YYDKDF (reference sequence). The ends were cut back, 3 bases at V and 6 bases at J, with 18 bases in the middle. The CDR3 sequence: CATSSAAGTPREQYF. The CDR3 region has the DNA TGTGCCACCAGCAGTGCCGCCGGGACGCCTCGCGAGCAGTACTTC.

This clone has only one observation. The chain carries TRBV28 and TRBJ2-2; TRBD2 is a possible D gene (5 bases). This CDR3 comprises 15 residues. Looked up from germline, CDR1 is MDHEN and CDR2 is SYDVKM. V was clipped by 6 bases and J by 5 bases, with 16 bases between them. CDR3 region: CASSRRTVVTGELFF. For the CDR3, the DNA is TGTGCCAGCAGCCGTAGGACTGTTGTAACCGGGGAGCTGTTTTTT.

CDR3 amino acids: CASSPELAFGTEAFF. The DNA for the CDR3 is TGTGCCAGCTCACCGGAGCTGGCATTCGGCACTGAAGCTTTCTTT. This chain joins TRBV18 and TRBJ1-1, with D uncertain. Trimming took off 3 bases at V and 4 bases at J, with 15 bases between the two ends. The CDR3 extends over 15 amino acids. The germline V gene encodes CDR1 KGHSH and CDR2 LQKENI.

The sample holds one count of this clone. The chain carries TRBV19 and TRBJ1-3; a weak D match, TRBD1 (5 bases). Trimming pared 9 bases from V and 11 bases from J, leaving 17 bases between. From germline, CDR1 is LNHDA and CDR2 SQIVND (reference sequence). CDR3 length equals 12 residues. CDR3 coding DNA: TGTGCCAGCAGACAGAGTCTTCGCCCCATATATTTT. The encoded protein is CASRQSLRPIYF. Looking up the rest from reference TRBV19 and TRBJ1-3 gives the full variable domain: DGGITQSPKYLFRKEGQNVTLSCEQNLNHDAMYWYRQDPGQGLRLIYYSQIVNDFQKGDIAEGYSVSREKKESFPLTVTSAQKNPTAFYLCASRQSLRPIYFGEGSWLTVV.

The rearrangement joins TRBV7-6 to TRBJ2-2; D gene unclear. CDR3 length: 16 residues. CDR1 SGHVS and CDR2 FNYEAQ come from the germline V gene. V lost 4 bases to trimming and J lost 2 bases, with 14 bases between them. As DNA, the CDR3 is TGTGCCAGCAGCTCTAGGAACCAGATAAACACCGGGGAGCTGTTTTTT. Protein product: CASSSRNQINTGELFF. Combining the CDR3 with reference TRBV7-6 and TRBJ2-2 gives the whole variable domain GAGVSQSPRYKVTKRGQDVALRCDPISGHVSLYWYRQALGQGPEFLTYFNYEAQQDKSGLPNDRFSAERPEGSISTLTIQRTEQRDSAMYRCASSSRNQINTGELFFGEGSRLTVL.

The V call is TRBV29-1, the J call TRBJ2-7, with D perhaps TRBD1 (5 bases). V lost 5 bases to trimming and J lost 5 bases, with 13 bases between them. The CDR3 has 12 amino acids. Looked up from germline, CDR1 is SQVTM and CDR2 is ANQGSEA. The DNA for the CDR3 is TGCAGCGTTTTGGGGCTGGGCAACGAGCAGTACTTC. This sequence encodes CSVLGLGNEQYF.

The gene calls are TRBV7-2 and TRBJ2-1; D assignment may be TRBD1 or TRBD2 (5 bases each). The CDR3 length is 13 residues. Germline V gene sequence: CDR1 SGHTA, CDR2 FQGNSA. Trimming removed 4 bases from V and 6 bases from J, with 10 bases in between. For the CDR3, the DNA is TGTGCCAGCAGCTCTGGGACCTTCAATGAGCAGTTCTTC. Translating it yields CASSSGTFNEQFF.

This clone was counted once. The gene calls are TRBV5-1 and TRBJ2-6, with D uncertain. Trimming took 0 bases from V and 0 from J, leaving 7 bases between them. This CDR3 has 16 residues. CDR1 is SGHRS and CDR2 is YFSETQ in the germline V gene. The DNA of the CDR3 is TGCGCCAGCAGCTTGGCCACGGACTCTGGGGCCAACGTCCTGACTTTC. It translates to CASSLATDSGANVLTF.

The rearrangement uses TRBV7-8 and TRBJ1-1; 7 positions agree with TRBD1. Germline loops: CDR1 SGHVS, CDR2 FQNEAQ. This CDR3 is built from 14 residues. The V segment lost 4 bases and the J segment 0 bases; nucleotides outside the gene matches: 2. CDR3 loop: CASSWGQLNTEAFF. The DNA of the CDR3 is TGTGCCAGCAGCTGGGGACAGCTGAACACTGAAGCTTTCTTT.

As for this clone: The sample carries other DNA sequences with the same CDR3. The chain recombines TRBV5-1 with TRBJ2-7; D is ambiguous. The V end was cut by 1 base, the J end by 0 bases, with 8 bases between. Germline CDR1 reads SGHRS; CDR2 reads YFSETQ. This CDR3 has 14 amino acids. CDR3 DNA sequence: TGCGCCAGCAGCTTGTCCGGTTCCTCCTACGAGCAGTACTTC. Residues: CASSLSGSSYEQYF.

Note on this clone: One junction end does not reproduce the germline sequence, and a read error may be involved. The chain couples TRBV2 to TRBJ1-1, with unresolved D. The CDR3 totals 13 residues. Germline CDR1 reads SNHLY; CDR2 reads FYNNEI. The CDR3 loop reads CASSKAHGTEAFF. The DNA of the CDR3 is TGTGCCAGCAGTAAAGCCCACGGGACTGAAGCTTTCTTT.

The chain recombines TRBV18 with TRBJ1-1, with D hard to call. The CDR3 covers 14 residues. The germline CDR1 and CDR2 sequences are KGHSH and LQKENI. Trimming stripped 3 bases from V and 1 base from J, with 9 bases between. CDR3 region: CASSPGRQNTEAFF. CDR3 in DNA: TGTGCCAGCTCACCGGGCCGGCAGAACACTGAAGCTTTCTTT.

V and J are TRBV7-2 and TRBJ2-1; 12 bases are a match to TRBD2. V lost 2 bases, J lost 16 bases, and 9 bases stayed unmatched. CDR3 length equals 14 residues. Germline CDR1 is SGHTA and CDR2 is FQGNSA. This CDR3 is CASSLRFQLAGGFF. The CDR3 region has the DNA TGTGCCAGCAGCTTACGCTTTCAACTAGCGGGAGGCTTCTTC.

The V and J genes are TRBV6-5 and TRBJ1-2; no reliable D call. Looked up from germline, CDR1 is MNHEY and CDR2 is SVGAGI. The CDR3 loop spans 13 amino acids. With 2 bases removed from V and 4 bases from J, the gap between germline ends came to 8 bases. The CDR3 protein is CASSYSGFYGYTF. The CDR3 bases are TGTGCCAGCAGTTACAGTGGGTTCTATGGCTACACCTTC.

On this clone: Within the sample, other DNA sequences also encode this same CDR3. This chain links TRBV28 with TRBJ2-5, with D uncertain. This CDR3 region has 12 residues. Trimming pared 1 base from V and 5 bases from J, leaving 5 bases between. CDR1 MDHEN and CDR2 SYDVKM come from the germline V gene. The CDR3 loop reads CASSLFRETQYF. In nucleotides, the CDR3 is TGTGCCAGCAGTTTATTCCGGGAGACCCAGTACTTC. The whole variable domain, filled in from reference TRBV28 and TRBJ2-5, reads DVKVTQSSRYLVKRTGEKVFLECVQDMDHENMFWYRQDPGLGLRLIYFSYDVKMKEKGDIPEGYSVSREKKERFSLILESASTNQTSMYLCASSLFRETQYFGPGTRLLVL.

As regards this clone: The same CDR3 also results from other DNA sequences found in this sample. CDR3 protein: CASSLVGDTQYF. CDR3 nucleotides: TGCGCCAGCAGCTTGGTGGGGGATACGCAGTATTTT. The chain links TRBV5-1 to TRBJ2-3; D gene unclear. CDR1 is SGHRS, CDR2 YFSETQ, per germline. The CDR3 consists of 12 residues. Trimming took 0 bases from V and 6 from J, leaving 5 bases between them.

V gene TRBV7-3 combines with J gene TRBJ2-7; possibly TRBD1 for D (6 bases). Deletions cut 4 bases from V and 4 bases from J, with 14 bases between. CDR1 is SGHTA and CDR2 is FQGTGA in the germline V gene. The CDR3 has 14 amino acids. The CDR3 protein is CASSSLPGQYEQYF. CDR3 sequence (DNA): TGTGCCAGCAGCTCGCTACCGGGACAATACGAGCAGTACTTC.

There are a few counts of this clone. This chain uses TRBV18 with TRBJ1-1, with no clear D. Germline loops: CDR1 KGHSH, CDR2 LQKENI. The V gene lost 2 bases and the J gene lost 4 bases, with 17 bases spanning the gap. This CDR3 is built from 16 residues. This CDR3 reads CASSPYLGDRSTEAFF. CDR3 bases: TGTGCCAGCTCACCATATCTTGGTGACCGGAGCACTGAAGCTTTCTTT.